This T cell receptor beta chain was captured by sequencing in a study of shared clonotypes between healthy human individuals (dated by TCRdb to the early 2020s). Notes on the research overall: A couple of women and a few men aged 18 to 49 years were included in the cohort. The study deeply sequenced blood TCR repertoires of 5 or 6 healthy adults to estimate repertoire size and the extent of clonotype sharing between individuals. Per donor, leukapheresis produced somewhere between about 0.9 and 10 billion PBMCs. Libraries were prepared and TCR repertoires were sequenced by different laboratories using diverse techniques, in order to increase sequencing depth and limit assay-specific biases. For each donor, CD4 naive and CD4 memory were each given three plates, CD8 naive was given two plates, and CD8 memory was given one plate.

As concerns this clone: The specificity of this receptor is unknown. It has no much larger one-base neighbor in the sample; base qualities were not kept. The sample holds other DNA sequences that translate to the same CDR3.

Paper-wide results and their limitations: The genetic and exposure-history diversity represented was limited by the small number of donors. Higher generation probabilities were observed for clonotypes shared by all four sorted-subset donors than for non-shared clonotypes. Only blood was sampled, and tissue TCR repertoires likely differ from those in blood. Larger estimated clonotype richness was generally found for naive subsets than for memory subsets. Even with the large sequencing depth, rarefaction of the sorted-subset datasets indicated that sequencing was incomplete. Pairwise subsampling indicated that sequencing depth was expected to affect the degree of clonotype sharing among donors. When several donors were compared, the shared fraction of clonotypes was about 5% for naive CD4, less than 4% for naive CD8, 2% to 2.5% for memory CD4, and roughly 0.4% for memory CD8.

The cysteine opens and the phenylalanine closes a CDR3 of 16 amino acids. CDR3 DNA only is kept here, 48 bases in frame from base 1. A distance of 9 bases separates the germline ends of V and J, which lose 1 base and 0 bases respectively. CDR1 and CDR2 were assigned from the germline V gene as MDHEN and SYDVKM. For the CD8 naive samples, CD45RO-negative cells were positively selected for CCR7, yielding a CD45RA+CCR7+ population from which TemRA cells were excluded. The donors were healthy, HIV-negative adults who had no recently reported acute infections or vaccinations. All donors were Caucasian adults living in Nashville, Tennessee, USA. Blood was obtained by leukapheresis, after which PBMCs were separated by Ficoll-Histopaque density gradient centrifugation and cryopreserved in liquid nitrogen vapor phase. Analytical flow cytometry was used to check the purity and quantity of each magnetically sorted T cell population. Genomic DNA was isolated from each sorted fraction and quantified by UV absorbance on a Nanodrop 2000c.

Using the deep immunoSEQ assay, TCR CDR3 regions were amplified from genomic DNA by multiplex PCR. Extracted genomic DNA from each cell subset was distributed evenly across all wells of several immunoSEQ 96-well plates, and each plate was treated as a replicate. For sorted subsets, around 200 ng genomic DNA, equal to tens of thousands of T cell genomes, was loaded into each replicate PCR. Purified libraries were measured with a Qubit 3.0 fluorometer, size-checked on a Bioanalyzer 2100, and measured again with the KAPA Library Quantification kit. Every immunoSEQ 96-well plate was sequenced on a dedicated single-read 150-cycle Illumina NextSeq 550 flow cell. In the source study's methods: The immunoSEQ output contained only junctional sequences without quality scores, so filtering could not match that applied to full-length reads. To assign V/J genes and CDR3, sequences were annotated using PyIR, a Python wrapper for IgBLAST v1.9, with IMGT germline references. Any read was removed if the V/J assignment was weak (E-value above 1e-6), the CDR3 was missing, or the read contained stop codons, out-of-frame junctions, or ambiguous translated residues. V3J clonotypes were defined as sequences sharing an identical inferred V gene, J gene, and CDR3 amino acid sequence. Percentage overlap between repertoires was computed as shared unique clonotypes divided by the size of the smaller repertoire. Richness of each repertoire was evaluated using RTK rarefaction, the Chao1 estimator, and Recon v2.1 estimates of unobserved clonotypes. OLGA was used to compute generation probabilities for all TCRbeta clonotypes that the gDNA method yielded from several donors. The table comes from immuneACCESS by way of TCRdb, which keeps in-frame sequences with V and J called. Part of the clones is missing from these tables; in studies checked, under half for an unresolved V gene and the rest for unknown reasons. V, J and clone size are those of that table, while D and trimming were read from the DNA. The sample profile shows under 2,000,000 clones; about 95% of them were found once. The top ten clones comprise 1.2% of the sample.

The sequenced sample was naive CD8+ T cells sorted from blood. According to the study, the label for this sample's cell subset or site signals: CD45RA+CCR7+. This TCR was sampled from a man in his late teens or twenties in good health. This chain is built from TRBV28 and TRBJ1-4, with the D gene not clear enough to name. The CDR3 region: CASSLYVGATNEKLFF. The nucleotide sequence reads TGTGCCAGCAGTTTATATGTGGGAGCAACTAATGAAAAACTGTTTTTT.